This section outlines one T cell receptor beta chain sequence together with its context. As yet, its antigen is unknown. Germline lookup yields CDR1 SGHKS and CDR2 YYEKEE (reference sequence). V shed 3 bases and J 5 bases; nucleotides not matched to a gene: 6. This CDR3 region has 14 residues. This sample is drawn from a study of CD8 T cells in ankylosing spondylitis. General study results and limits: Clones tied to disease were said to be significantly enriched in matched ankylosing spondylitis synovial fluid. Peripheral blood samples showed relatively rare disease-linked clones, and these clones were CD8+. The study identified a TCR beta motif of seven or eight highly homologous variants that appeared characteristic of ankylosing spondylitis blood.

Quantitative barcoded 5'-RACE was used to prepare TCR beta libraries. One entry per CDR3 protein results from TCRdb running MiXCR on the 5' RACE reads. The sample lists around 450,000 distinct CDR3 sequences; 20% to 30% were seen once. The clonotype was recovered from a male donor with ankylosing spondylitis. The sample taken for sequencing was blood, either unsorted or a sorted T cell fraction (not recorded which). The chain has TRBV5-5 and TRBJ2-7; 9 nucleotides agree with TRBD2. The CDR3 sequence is CASSSVAGANEQYF. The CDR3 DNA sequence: TGTGCCAGCAGCTCTGTAGCGGGAGCTAACGAGCAGTACTTC.